These 27 T cell receptor beta chains were all obtained from the same sample, sequenced in a study of cytomegalovirus exposure and HLA in healthy donors. The PCR made use of 60 Vbeta and 13 Jbeta primers. TCRdb's copy holds only in-frame clones and misses some; the assay was immunoSEQ multiplex PCR. Here the sample spans 120,000 or so clones, over 65% being singletons. Input material: PBMCs. These receptors were obtained from a woman between 50 and 59 years old in good health and CMV-seropositive.

The chain recombines TRBV5-1 with TRBJ1-2, with D possibly matching TRBD1 (6 bases). The germline gives CDR1 SGHRS, CDR2 YFSETQ. V was cut by 4 bases and J by 8 bases, with 15 bases left in between. This CDR3 comprises 13 residues. The CDR3 coding sequence is TGCGCCAGCAGCCCTGAGGGGGTTTGGGGCTACACCTTC. Translating gives CASSPEGVWGYTF.

The chain is built from TRBV4-2 and TRBJ2-2; possible D gene TRBD1, 5 bases. CDR1 is LGHNA, CDR2 YNFKEQ, per germline. V shed 1 base and J shed 4 bases, with 10 bases lying between them. The CDR3 covers 15 residues. The CDR3 reads CASSQGAGRTGELFF. The CDR3 region has the DNA TGTGCCAGCAGCCAAGGGGCAGGGCGCACCGGGGAGCTGTTTTTT.

This chain joins TRBV5-1 and TRBJ1-1; the D gene is possibly TRBD1 (5 bases). V dropped 0 bases and J dropped 4 bases, with 13 bases sitting between them. The germline V gene encodes CDR1 SGHRS and CDR2 YFSETQ. There are 15 residues in the CDR3. The CDR3: CASSLALFGATEAFF. The CDR3 bases are TGCGCCAGCAGCTTGGCCCTTTTTGGGGCCACTGAAGCTTTCTTT.

This rearrangement joins TRBV5-4 to TRBJ2-7; weak D call: TRBD1 (6 bases). V lost 4 bases and J lost 4, with 21 bases in between. The length of the CDR3 is 16 residues. CDR1 SGHNT and CDR2 YYREEE come from the germline V gene (reference sequence). CDR3 in amino acids: CASSPTSDRSSYEQYF. The CDR3 DNA reads TGTGCCAGCAGCCCTACCTCTGACAGGTCCAGTTACGAGCAGTACTTC.

This rearrangement joins TRBV4-2 to TRBJ2-5; 8 bases map to TRBD2. The CDR3 has 14 residues. Germline V CDR1 and CDR2: LGHNA, YNFKEQ. J gave up 5 bases and V 1 base, and 3 bases lay outside the gene matches. The CDR3 region is CASSQGTSRETQYF. For the CDR3, the DNA is TGTGCCAGCAGCCAAGGGACTAGCCGTGAGACCCAGTACTTC.

This clone occurred a few times. The genes are TRBV4-1 and TRBJ2-6; possible D gene TRBD1, 6 bases. Germline-derived CDR1 and CDR2 are MGHRA and YSYEKL. The CDR3 sequence is 22 residues long. Between the trimmed V and J ends, which lost 4 bases and 1 base, there was a span of 29 bases. The CDR3 nucleotides are TGCGCCAGCAGCCCCCAGGGGTTAAGAACCCTACCGACTGGATCTGGGGCCAACGTCCTGACTTTC. Its translation: CASSPQGLRTLPTGSGANVLTF.

V gene TRBV29-1 combines with J gene TRBJ2-2, with 10 bases aligning to TRBD2. The V segment lost 6 bases and the J segment 6 bases; nucleotides outside the gene matches: 7. Germline V gene sequence: CDR1 SQVTM, CDR2 ANQGSEA. The CDR3 runs to 14 residues. The CDR3 region has the DNA TGCAGCGTGAGAGCGGGAGGGCCCCCCGGGGAGCTGTTTTTT. Its protein is CSVRAGGPPGELFF.

The CDR3 nucleotides read TGTGCCAGCAGCTTATCGGGACAGGCGATTAATGGAGATACGCAGTATTTT. Amino acids: CASSLSGQAINGDTQYF. The rearrangement uses TRBV5-6 and TRBJ2-3; 8 bases agree with TRBD1. Germline trimming cut 2 bases from V and 5 bases from J; bases unmatched to any gene: 13. Germline values: CDR1 SGHDT, CDR2 YYEEEE. This CDR3 spans 17 amino acids.

This clone was detected a few times. Other DNA sequences in the same sample also yield this CDR3. CDR3 coding DNA: TGTGCCAGCAGCTTGGACAGCAACTATGGCTACACCTTC. Its protein is CASSLDSNYGYTF. The chain couples TRBV7-2 to TRBJ1-2, with D possibly matching TRBD1 (6 bases). The V end was cut by 3 bases, the J end by 2 bases, with 7 bases between. Germline V CDR1 and CDR2: SGHTA, FQGNSA. CDR3 length: 13 amino acids.

The chain employs TRBV4-3 and TRBJ1-2; a weak D match, TRBD1 (6 bases). CDR3 length equals 12 residues. V was shortened by 3 bases and J by 6 bases, with 8 bases between the two germline ends. Germline V gene lookup returns CDR1 LGHNA and CDR2 YSLEER. CDR3: CASSHNRDGYTF. The DNA of the CDR3 is TGCGCCAGCAGCCATAACAGGGATGGCTACACCTTC.

The gene calls are TRBV5-1 and TRBJ2-1, with unresolved D. V dropped 4 bases and J dropped 9 bases, with 14 bases sitting between them. CDR1 is SGHRS and CDR2 is YFSETQ in the germline V gene. The CDR3 is made up of 13 amino acids. CDR3 loop: CASSPDSGGEQFF. In DNA form, the CDR3 reads TGCGCCAGCAGCCCAGATTCAGGTGGTGAGCAGTTCTTC. The variable domain in full, with the rest retrieved from reference TRBV5-1 and TRBJ2-1, is KAGVTQTPRYLIKTRGQQVTLSCSPISGHRSVSWYQQTPGQGLQFLFEYFSETQRNKGNFPGRFSGRQFSNSRSEMNVSTLELGDSALYLCASSPDSGGEQFFGPGTRLTVL.

V and J are TRBV6-5 and TRBJ1-6; TRBD1 might be the D (5 bases). The germline V gene has CDR1 MNHEY and CDR2 SVGAGI. The V gene lost 8 bases and the J gene lost 4 bases, with 12 bases spanning the gap. The CDR3 sequence is 14 residues long. The CDR3 DNA follows: TGTGCCAGCTACTCAGGGTGGTATAATTCACCCCTCCACTTT. Translating gives CASYSGWYNSPLHF.

The rearrangement joins TRBV7-6 to TRBJ2-1, with TRBD2 matching over 7 bases. Trimming removed 1 base from V and 4 bases from J; junction bases left unmatched: 7. CDR3 size: 16 residues. CDR1 and CDR2 (germline): SGHVS, FNYEAQ. CDR3 protein: CASSLGGGGVYNEQFF. CDR3 sequence (DNA): TGTGCCAGCAGCTTAGGGGGCGGGGGTGTGTACAATGAGCAGTTCTTC.

The chain combines TRBV5-1 with TRBJ2-3; maybe TRBD1 (5 bases). The CDR3 is 15 amino acids. Germline values: CDR1 SGHRS, CDR2 YFSETQ. V lost 0 bases and J lost 0, with 8 bases in between. DNA for the CDR3: TGCGCCAGCAGCTTGGCAGGGAAGAGCACAGATACGCAGTATTTT. Translated, it gives CASSLAGKSTDTQYF.

The chain recombines TRBV6-5 with TRBJ2-2; D gene unclear. The CDR3 spans 16 residues. Germline lookup yields CDR1 MNHEY and CDR2 SVGAGI. The V and J ends lost 2 bases and 7 bases respectively, with 17 bases between them. CDR3 coding DNA: TGTGCCAGCAGTTACCACCTTACACGCGGCGGCGGGGAGCTGTTTTTT. The encoded protein is CASSYHLTRGGGELFF.

This clone turned up a few times. The gene calls are TRBV15 and TRBJ2-1; D might be TRBD1 (5 bases). Germline V lookup: CDR1 LNHNV, CDR2 YYDKDF (reference sequence). V lost 5 bases to trimming and J lost 13 bases, with 15 bases between them. CDR3 length equals 12 residues. DNA of the CDR3: TGTGCCACCAGCCTCGGACACCTCGGACAGTTCTTC. This codes for CATSLGHLGQFF.

The chain recombines TRBV18 with TRBJ2-1, with 8 nucleotides matching TRBD2. The CDR3 runs to 13 residues. The germline V gene encodes CDR1 KGHSH and CDR2 LQKENI. The trim removed 6 bases at V and 14 bases at J, leaving 12 bases unmatched. The CDR3 DNA sequence: TGTGCCAGCTCCCCTTCTCTACTAGCGGATAAGTTCTTC. The encoded protein is CASSPSLLADKFF.

The chain employs TRBV4-3 and TRBJ1-3, with 9 bases matching TRBD1. The CDR3 has 16 amino acids. Germline values: CDR1 LGHNA, CDR2 YSLEER. Unmatched junction bases numbered 1, after V lost 0 bases and J lost 1 base. CDR3 nucleotide sequence: TGCGCCAGCAGCCAAGAAGGGACAGGGTCTGGAAACACCATATATTTT. This sequence encodes CASSQEGTGSGNTIYF.

The chain is built from TRBV5-1 and TRBJ2-5; tentatively, D is TRBD2 (5 bases). CDR3 size: 15 residues. V was pared by 0 bases and J by 0 bases, with 9 bases between. Per the germline V gene, CDR1 is SGHRS and CDR2 is YFSETQ. CDR3 amino acids: CASSLALDDQETQYF. The CDR3 DNA reads TGCGCCAGCAGCTTGGCACTAGACGACCAAGAGACCCAGTACTTC. Variable domain in full (rest from reference TRBV5-1 and TRBJ2-5): KAGVTQTPRYLIKTRGQQVTLSCSPISGHRSVSWYQQTPGQGLQFLFEYFSETQRNKGNFPGRFSGRQFSNSRSEMNVSTLELGDSALYLCASSLALDDQETQYFGPGTRLLVL.

This clone was observed a handful of times. The J gene is TRBJ2-1, the V gene TRBV9; 12 bases line up with TRBD2. The CDR3 totals 16 residues. J was trimmed by 3 bases and V by 3 bases; bases with no gene match: 4. Germline V gene lookup returns CDR1 SGDLS and CDR2 YYNGEE. CDR3 sequence: CASSGLAGGDYNEQFF. The CDR3 coding sequence is TGTGCCAGCAGCGGTCTAGCGGGGGGGGACTACAATGAGCAGTTCTTC.

The sample holds one count of this clone. The chain couples TRBV30 to TRBJ2-2; TRBD1 aligns across 9 bases. The CDR3 loop spans 15 amino acids. V gave up 5 bases and J gave up 5 bases; unmatched junction bases: 9. Looked up from germline, CDR1 is GTSNPN and CDR2 is SVGIG (reference sequence). CDR3 sequence: CAWHWGQGGTGELFF. The CDR3 DNA is TGTGCCTGGCACTGGGGACAGGGCGGGACCGGGGAGCTGTTTTTT.

The V and J genes are TRBV18 and TRBJ2-7; TRBD1 aligns across 11 bases. This CDR3 is built from 16 residues. Trimming cost V 6 bases and J 4 bases; bases outside gene matches: 11. Per the germline V gene, CDR1 is KGHSH and CDR2 is LQKENI. CDR3 protein: CASSPKGTGGRYEQYF. DNA of the CDR3: TGTGCCAGCTCGCCGAAGGGGACAGGGGGTAGGTACGAGCAGTACTTC.

The CDR3 region has the DNA TGTGCCAGCAGCTTAGGGGATAGCTATGGCTACACCTTC. This translates into CASSLGDSYGYTF. V is TRBV6-5 and J is TRBJ1-2, with a tentative D call TRBD1 (5 bases). Per the germline V gene, CDR1 is MNHEY and CDR2 is SVGAGI. V was clipped by 6 bases and J by 4 bases, with 12 bases between them. The CDR3 consists of 13 residues.

V usage is TRBV19 and J usage is TRBJ2-7; tentative D call: TRBD2 (6 bases). Between the trimmed V and J ends, which lost 4 bases and 5 bases, there was a span of 18 bases. There are 15 residues in the CDR3. Per germline, CDR1 LNHDA and CDR2 SQIVND (reference sequence). CDR3 in DNA: TGTGCCAGTAGTACTCCTGGGGGGTTGCCTAACGAGCAGTACTTC. It translates to CASSTPGGLPNEQYF.

This rearrangement joins TRBV5-1 to TRBJ2-2; 7 bases are shared with TRBD1. The CDR3 runs 14 residues. With V trimmed by 4 bases and J by 7 bases, 7 bases remained unmatched. Germline V CDR1 and CDR2: SGHRS, YFSETQ. CDR3 amino acids: CASSTGQKYGELFF. CDR3 DNA: TGCGCCAGCAGCACGGGACAGAAATACGGGGAGCTGTTTTTT.

The CDR3 sequence is CASSLGRTGYNEQFF. CDR3 coding DNA: TGCGCCAGCAGCTTGGGTCGGACAGGATACAATGAGCAGTTCTTC. The chain uses TRBV5-1 and TRBJ2-1; 7 positions agree with TRBD1. Germline-derived CDR1 and CDR2 are SGHRS and YFSETQ. The CDR3 length is 15 residues. V shed 0 bases, J shed 4 bases, and the junction held 4 bases outside the gene matches.

This clone was counted only a few times. This chain joins TRBV6-1 and TRBJ2-7; 8 bases are a match to TRBD1. The CDR3 is 14 amino acids. The germline gives CDR1 MNHNS, CDR2 SASEGT. Unmatched junction bases numbered 5, after V lost 5 bases and J lost 2 bases. The CDR3 DNA is TGTGCCAGCAGTATTCCAGGGGGCACCTACGAGCAGTACTTC. Translation gives CASSIPGGTYEQYF.